This TCR beta chain was sequenced in a study of beta chain features in type 1 diabetes. Points from the study as a whole: VDJ junctions sequenced from type 1 diabetes patients showed fewer insertions and more deletions. All four CD4+ subsets from Type 1 diabetes patients carried moderately but significantly shorter TCRB CDR3s. Healthy donors had naive, central memory and Treg TCRB repertoires that appeared less similar than those seen among patients.

Expressed TCRB transcripts got sequenced, as all isolated RNA was reverse transcribed. This table comes from immunoSEQ multiplex PCR, and its TCRdb copy is limited to in-frame clones, with some not included. The data hold fewer than 200,000 clones, with around 8% observed a single time. In this sample, this clone turned up a few times. The target antigen is unknown. Unmatched junction bases numbered 5, after V lost 1 base and J lost 6 bases. From germline, CDR1 is LGHNA and CDR2 YNFKEQ. The CDR3 covers 14 residues. The authors obtained over 95% purity in all sorted populations. The chain combines TRBV4-2 with TRBJ2-7; 8 bases line up with TRBD1. The TCR originated in a man between 18 and 35 years old in good health. The sample comprised central memory CD4+ T cells from blood. The CDR3 reads CASSQVKTGVEQYF. CDR3 nucleotides: TGTGCCAGCAGCCAAGTCAAGACAGGGGTCGAGCAGTACTTC.